This T cell receptor (beta chain) was observed in a study of CXCR3-negative and CXCR3-positive naive CD8 T cells. Study-level results: Memory CD8+ cells showed much lower diversity, while both naive subsets displayed comparably high diversity. Naive subsets displayed similar surface CD5, and TCR strength was inferred from TRB CDR3 properties.

Carrying UMI labels, the TRB cDNA libraries were prepared through 5' RACE. TCRdb re-called the 5' RACE reads and shows each CDR3 protein once, DNA omitted. In all, the sample yields about 62,000 distinct CDR3 sequences. As regards this clonotype: The antigen is undetermined.

Germline CDR1 DFQATT, CDR2 SNEGSKA (reference sequence). CDR3 length equals 17 residues. Sequenced: naive CXCR3- CD8+ T cells from blood. Subset denoted: CD45RO-CCR7+CD27+CD95- naive CD8+ T cells lacking CXCR3 (TNR3-). The chain uses TRBV20-1 and TRBJ2-7; the D gene TCRdb calls, TRBD1, cannot be checked with no DNA. The receptor was derived from a human donor in good health. Some clones in this sample may be carry-over from other donors' samples. Here the CDR3 reads CSAREGLKRGLAYEQYF.